Listed below are T cell receptor beta chains from one sample, sequenced in a study of shared clonotypes between healthy human individuals. The data were produced by immunoSEQ multiplex PCR, yet TCRdb's version contains in-frame clones alone and is incomplete. This table has approximately 940,000 clones, 60% to 85% appearing once. The sequenced material came from memory CD4+ T cells sorted from blood. The receptors stem from a man aged 18 to 35 in good health. CDR3s include the opening cysteine and the closing phenylalanine or tryptophan. Fields, in order: D gene, V gene, clone size, J gene, CDR3 DNA, CDR3 protein. A D gene is named only where the DNA matches it firmly. Clone size is given for some rows only: seen once, a few or many times, or a class if the clone is expanded.

>.|TRBV6-1|few|TRBJ1-3
TGTGCCAGCAGTGACAGTCTCTCTGGAAACACCATATATTTT
CASSDSLSGNTIYF
>TRBD2|TRBV18|.|TRBJ2-1
TGTGCCAGCTCACCGATCCATAACAGGGGGGGACTAGCGGGCAAATACAATGAGCAGTTCTTC
CASSPIHNRGGLAGKYNEQFF
>.|TRBV30|.|TRBJ1-1
TGTGCCTGGAGTCTGGGGGCAGGGAACACTGAAGCTTTCTTT
CAWSLGAGNTEAFF
>.|TRBV6-5|.|TRBJ1-1
TGTGCCAGCAGTTACTATCCGAACACTGAAGCTTTCTTT
CASSYYPNTEAFF
>.|TRBV10-1|once|TRBJ2-3
TGCGCCAGCAGTGAGTCGGGAGCAGATACGCAGTATTTT
CASSESGADTQYF
>.|TRBV6-5|.|TRBJ1-2
TGTGCCAGCAGGACACAGTTCAACTATGGCTACACCTTC
CASRTQFNYGYTF
>TRBD1|TRBV29-1|.|TRBJ1-2
TGCAGCGTTGGAACGGACAGGGCATATGGCTACACCTTC
CSVGTDRAYGYTF
>.|TRBV25-1|.|TRBJ1-1
TGTGCCAGCAGTGAGGCAGGGTGGATGAACACTGAAGCTTTCTTT
CASSEAGWMNTEAFF
>.|TRBV4-2|.|TRBJ2-1
TGTGCCAGCAGCCAAGTTCTATCGCCCTCCTACAATGAGCAGTTCTTC
CASSQVLSPSYNEQFF
>.|TRBV19|few|TRBJ1-3
TGTGCCAGAGAACAAAGGCCGAGATACTCTGGAAACACCATATATTTT
CAREQRPRYSGNTIYF
>TRBD1|TRBV27|.|TRBJ2-5
TGTGCCAGCAGTGGTAGACAGGGGCGGCAAGAGACCCAGTACTTC
CASSGRQGRQETQYF
>.|TRBV10-3|.|TRBJ2-7
TGTGCCATCGGCAGGGTTTCGCGCTACGAGCAGTACTTC
CAIGRVSRYEQYF
>.|TRBV6-4|.|TRBJ2-3
TGTGCCAGCAGTAGGGACCCTCGGGGTCTCACAGATACGCAGTATTTT
CASSRDPRGLTDTQYF
>TRBD2|TRBV5-1|.|TRBJ2-1
TGCGCCAGCAGCGGATTAGCGGGGGAGACCTACAATGAGCAGTTCTTC
CASSGLAGETYNEQFF
>.|TRBV18|.|TRBJ2-4
TGTGCCAGCTCACCAGTTGGTGACATTCAGTACTTC
CASSPVGDIQYF
>.|TRBV4-3|.|TRBJ2-1
TGCGCCAGCAGCCAAGCTTGGGGCGCTGCCGATGAGCAGTTCTTC
CASSQAWGAADEQFF
>.|TRBV9|few|TRBJ2-5
TGTGCCAGCAGCCCCGGGACAAAAGAGACCCAGTACTTC
CASSPGTKETQYF
>TRBD1|TRBV5-1|.|TRBJ2-5
TGCGCCAGCAGCAGTCCGGGACAGGGAGCAGAGACCCAGTACTTC
CASSSPGQGAETQYF
>.|TRBV6-1|.|TRBJ2-7
TGTGCCAGCAGTGAAGCGTCCAGGGGCCCTTACTACGAGCAGTACTTC
CASSEASRGPYYEQYF
>.|TRBV2|.|TRBJ1-1
TGTGCCAGCAGGGCAGGACAGATCAACACTGAAGCTTTCTTT
CASRAGQINTEAFF
>TRBD1|TRBV27|.|TRBJ1-5
TGTGCCAGCAGACCGGGACAGGGTTATCAGCCCCAGCATTTT
CASRPGQGYQPQHF
>TRBD1|TRBV19|.|TRBJ2-5
TGTGCCAGTGGGGGGACAGGGAAGGCGGAGACCCAGTACTTC
CASGGTGKAETQYF
>.|TRBV18|once|TRBJ2-5
TGTGCCAGCTCAAACAGCTACCAAGAGACCCAGTACTTC
CASSNSYQETQYF
>TRBD1|TRBV9|few|TRBJ2-7
TGTGCCAGCAGCGCAGGGGACAGGGTTGGAGAGCAGTACTTC
CASSAGDRVGEQYF
>TRBD1|TRBV6-6|once|TRBJ2-7
TGTGCCAGCAGTCAACCGGGACAGGGTATCTACGAGCAGTACTTC
CASSQPGQGIYEQYF
>TRBD2|TRBV4-2|.|TRBJ2-7
TGTGCCAGCAGCCAAGAGTCGGCGGAGCGGGGGTACTACGAGCAGTACTTC
CASSQESAERGYYEQYF
>.|TRBV2|.|TRBJ1-5
TGTGCCAGCAGAGTACAGGCTAGTAGCAATCAGCCCCAGCATTTT
CASRVQASSNQPQHF
>.|TRBV6-4|.|TRBJ1-5
TGTGCCAGCAGTGACTCGGAGCCCCAGCATTTT
CASSDSEPQHF
>.|TRBV2|.|TRBJ2-5
TGTGCCAGCAGTGAGGGAACGGCGACCCAGTACTTC
CASSEGTATQYF
>.|TRBV6-1|.|TRBJ1-1
TGTGCCAGCAGTAGCCGGGAAAACACTGAAGCTTTCTTT
CASSSRENTEAFF
>.|TRBV11-2|.|TRBJ2-5
TGTGCCAGCAGCCTTGTGGGACTTGGTGGAAAGGAGACCCAGTACTTC
CASSLVGLGGKETQYF
>.|TRBV19|.|TRBJ2-2
TGTGCCAGTAGTATCGGCGGGGAGCTGTTTTTT
CASSIGGELFF
>TRBD1|TRBV15|.|TRBJ1-2
TGTGCCACCAGCAGAAAACAGGGGGCCCTTGATGGCTACACCTTC
CATSRKQGALDGYTF
>.|TRBV11-2|.|TRBJ1-5
TGTGCCAGCAGCTTACAGCTCGGATGGAGCAATCAGCCCCAGCATTTT
CASSLQLGWSNQPQHF
>TRBD1|TRBV11-3|few|TRBJ1-6
TGTGCCAGCAGCCGGGACAGGGATTCACCCCTCCACTTT
CASSRDRDSPLHF
>TRBD1|TRBV5-4|few|TRBJ2-5
TGTGCCAGCACCCGGGGACAGGGGAGCCGAGAGACCCAGTACTTC
CASTRGQGSRETQYF
>TRBD1|TRBV6-5|.|TRBJ1-2
TGTGCCAGCAGTTACACAGGGGGCGTTAGCTATGGCTACACCTTC
CASSYTGGVSYGYTF
>.|TRBV5-8|.|TRBJ1-1
TGTGCCAGCAGGTCAGGGGCTCCGACTGAAGCTTTCTTT
CASRSGAPTEAFF
>.|TRBV18|.|TRBJ1-1
TGTGCCAGCTCCCCGGGGGTTACGAACACTGAAGCTTTCTTT
CASSPGVTNTEAFF
>TRBD1|TRBV19|once|TRBJ2-1
TGTGCCAGTAGTTCTGGGACAGGGGGCGGGTATGAGCAGTTCTTC
CASSSGTGGGYEQFF
>TRBD2|TRBV5-4|.|TRBJ2-7
TGTGCCAGCAGCCAAGCGGGAGAATACTACGAGCAGTACTTC
CASSQAGEYYEQYF